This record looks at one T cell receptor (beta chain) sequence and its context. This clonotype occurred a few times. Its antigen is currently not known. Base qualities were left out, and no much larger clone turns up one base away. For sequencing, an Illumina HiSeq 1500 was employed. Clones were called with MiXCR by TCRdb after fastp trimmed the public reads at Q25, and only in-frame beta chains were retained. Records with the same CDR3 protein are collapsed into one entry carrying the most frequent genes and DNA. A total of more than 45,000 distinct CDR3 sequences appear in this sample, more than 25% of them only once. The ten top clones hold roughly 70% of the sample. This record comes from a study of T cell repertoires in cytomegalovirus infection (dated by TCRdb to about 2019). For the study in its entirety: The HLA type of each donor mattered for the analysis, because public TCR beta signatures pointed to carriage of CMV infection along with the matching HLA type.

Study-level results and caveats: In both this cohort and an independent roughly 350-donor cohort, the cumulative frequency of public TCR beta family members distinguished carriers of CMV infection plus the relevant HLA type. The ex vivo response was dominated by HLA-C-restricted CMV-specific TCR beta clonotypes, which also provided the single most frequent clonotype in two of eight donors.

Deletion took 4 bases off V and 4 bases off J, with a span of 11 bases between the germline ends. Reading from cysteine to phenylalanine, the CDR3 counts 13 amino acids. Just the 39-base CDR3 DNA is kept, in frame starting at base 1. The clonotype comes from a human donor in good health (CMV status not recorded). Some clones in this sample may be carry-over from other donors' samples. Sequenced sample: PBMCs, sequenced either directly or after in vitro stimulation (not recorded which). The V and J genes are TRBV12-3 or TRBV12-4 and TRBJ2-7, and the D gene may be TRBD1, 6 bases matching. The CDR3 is CASSSGTPYEQYF. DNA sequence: TGTGCCAGCAGTTCCGGGACACCATACGAGCAGTACTTC.